This T cell receptor (beta chain) is from a study of response to subunit inactivated influenza vaccine. A few counts support this clonotype. Its antigen is not known. V trimming: 2 bases; J trimming: 5 bases; junction bases outside the gene matches: 7. The V gene's germline CDR1 is MNHNS and CDR2 SASEGT. This CDR3 is 15 amino acids long. Findings of the study overall: There was a suggestion from the authors that each seasonal influenza vaccination recruits few new T cells.

In TCRdb, the RT-PCR reads were re-called with MiXCR into one record per CDR3 protein. This sample carries over 800,000 distinct CDR3 sequences, 21% of them seen once, and the ten largest clones take about 10%. The rearrangement joins TRBV6-1 to TRBJ2-5; 8 nucleotides agree with TRBD1. The sequenced sample was PBMCs from blood, obtained roughly 5 days after vaccination. The receptor was isolated from a man aged 50 to 59 who received an inactivated influenza vaccine. CDR3 bases: TGTGCCAGCAGTGAACTAGGACAGGGATCGGAGACCCAGTACTTC. Residues: CASSELGQGSETQYF.